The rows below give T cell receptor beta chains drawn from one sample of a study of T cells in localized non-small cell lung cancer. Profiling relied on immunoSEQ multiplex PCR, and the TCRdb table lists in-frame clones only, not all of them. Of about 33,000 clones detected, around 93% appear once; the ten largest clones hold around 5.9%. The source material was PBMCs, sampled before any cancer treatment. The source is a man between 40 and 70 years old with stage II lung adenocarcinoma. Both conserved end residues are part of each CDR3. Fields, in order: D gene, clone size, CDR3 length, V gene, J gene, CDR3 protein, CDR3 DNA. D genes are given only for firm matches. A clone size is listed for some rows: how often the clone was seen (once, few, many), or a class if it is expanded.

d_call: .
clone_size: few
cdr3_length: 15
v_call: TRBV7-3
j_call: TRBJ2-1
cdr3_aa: CASSPSGGLINEQFF
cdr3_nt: TGTGCCAGCAGCCCCTCAGGAGGACTAATAAATGAGCAGTTCTTC

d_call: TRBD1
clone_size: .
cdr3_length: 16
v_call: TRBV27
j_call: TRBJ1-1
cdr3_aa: CASRPQGASMNTEAFF
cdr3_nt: TGTGCCAGCAGGCCGCAGGGGGCGAGTATGAACACTGAAGCTTTCTTT

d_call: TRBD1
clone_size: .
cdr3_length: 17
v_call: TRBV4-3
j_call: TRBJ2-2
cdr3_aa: CASSQHPGQGATGELFF
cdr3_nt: TGCGCCAGCAGTCAGCACCCGGGACAGGGGGCCACCGGGGAGCTGTTTTTT

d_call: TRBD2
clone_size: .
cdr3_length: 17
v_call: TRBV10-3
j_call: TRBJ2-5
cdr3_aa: CAISEGTSGGTQETQYF
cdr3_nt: TGTGCCATCAGTGAAGGGACTAGCGGGGGGACCCAAGAGACCCAGTACTTC

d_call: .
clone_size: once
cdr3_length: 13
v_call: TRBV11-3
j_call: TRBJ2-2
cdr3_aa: CASSLDSAGELFF
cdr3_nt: TGTGCCAGCAGCTTGGACTCGGCCGGGGAGCTGTTTTTT

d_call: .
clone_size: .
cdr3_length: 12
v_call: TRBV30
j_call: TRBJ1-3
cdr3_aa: CAWIGLGNTIYF
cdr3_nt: TGTGCCTGGATAGGACTTGGAAACACCATATATTTT

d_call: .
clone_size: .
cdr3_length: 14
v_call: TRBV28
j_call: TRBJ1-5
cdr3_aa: CASSLPPTREPQHF
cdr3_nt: TGTGCCAGCAGCTTACCCCCGACCCGCGAGCCCCAGCATTTT

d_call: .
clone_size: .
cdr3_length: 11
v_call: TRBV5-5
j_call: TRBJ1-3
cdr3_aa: CASSSGNTIYF
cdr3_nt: TGTGCCAGCAGCTCAGGAAACACCATATATTTT

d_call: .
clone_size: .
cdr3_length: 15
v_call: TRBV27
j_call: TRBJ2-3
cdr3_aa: CASSLDFLFTDTQYF
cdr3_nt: TGTGCCAGCAGCCTGGACTTCCTCTTCACAGATACGCAGTATTTT

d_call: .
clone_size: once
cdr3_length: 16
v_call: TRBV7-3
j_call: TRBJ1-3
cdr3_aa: CASSLVGIPSGNTIYF
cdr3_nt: TGTGCCAGCAGCTTAGTGGGGATCCCCTCTGGAAACACCATATATTTT

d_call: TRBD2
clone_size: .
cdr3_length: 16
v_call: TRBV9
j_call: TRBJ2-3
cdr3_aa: CASSAGGTFRTDTQYF
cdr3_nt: TGTGCCAGCAGCGCCGGGGGGACTTTCAGGACAGATACGCAGTATTTT

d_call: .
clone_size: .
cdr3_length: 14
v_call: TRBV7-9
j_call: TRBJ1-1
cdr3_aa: CASSLRGRVTEAFF
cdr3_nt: TGTGCCAGCAGCCTCCGTGGGCGCGTCACTGAAGCTTTCTTT

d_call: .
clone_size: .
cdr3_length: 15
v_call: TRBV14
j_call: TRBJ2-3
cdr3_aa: CASSRGGLPTDTQYF
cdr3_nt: TGTGCCAGCAGCCGGGGGGGCCTCCCCACAGATACGCAGTATTTT

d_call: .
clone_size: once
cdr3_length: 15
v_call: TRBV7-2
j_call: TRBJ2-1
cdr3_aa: CASSLRDRPPNEQFF
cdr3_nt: TGTGCCAGTTCCCTCCGGGACCGCCCCCCTAATGAGCAGTTCTTC

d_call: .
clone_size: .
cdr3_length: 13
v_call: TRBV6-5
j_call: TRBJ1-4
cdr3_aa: CASSYETNEKLFF
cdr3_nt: TGTGCCAGCAGTTACGAGACCAATGAAAAACTGTTTTTT

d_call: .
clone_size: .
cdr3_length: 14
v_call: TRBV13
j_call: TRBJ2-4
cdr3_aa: CASSFGDRSDIQYF
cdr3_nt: TGTGCCAGCAGCTTCGGGGACCGAAGTGACATTCAGTACTTC

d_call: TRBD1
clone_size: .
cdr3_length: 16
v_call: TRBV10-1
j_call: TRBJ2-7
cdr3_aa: CASSESMAGGRDEQYF
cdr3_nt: TGCGCCAGCAGTGAGTCAATGGCAGGGGGCCGCGACGAGCAGTACTTC

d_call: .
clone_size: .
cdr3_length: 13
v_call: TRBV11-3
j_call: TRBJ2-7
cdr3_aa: CASSLPRAGEQYF
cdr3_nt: TGTGCCAGCAGCTTGCCCAGGGCGGGAGAGCAGTACTTC

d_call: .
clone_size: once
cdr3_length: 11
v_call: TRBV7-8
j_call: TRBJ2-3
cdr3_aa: CASSLADTQYF
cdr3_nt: TGTGCCAGCAGCTTAGCAGATACGCAGTATTTT

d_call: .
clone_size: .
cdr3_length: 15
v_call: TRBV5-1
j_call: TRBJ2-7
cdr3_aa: CASSLGGSGSYEQYF
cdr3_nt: TGCGCCAGCAGCTTGGGAGGGAGTGGTTCCTACGAGCAGTACTTC

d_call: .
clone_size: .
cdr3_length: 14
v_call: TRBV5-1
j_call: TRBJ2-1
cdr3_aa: CAAGPGLRRDEQFF
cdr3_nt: TGCGCCGCAGGACCCGGACTCCGGCGGGATGAGCAGTTCTTC

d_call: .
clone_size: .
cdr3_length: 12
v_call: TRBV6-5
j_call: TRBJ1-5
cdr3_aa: CASSHTDQPQHF
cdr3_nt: TGTGCCAGCAGCCACACCGATCAGCCCCAGCATTTT

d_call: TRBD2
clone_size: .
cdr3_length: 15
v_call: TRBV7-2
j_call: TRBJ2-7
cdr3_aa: CASSPGPGEGYEQYF
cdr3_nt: TGTGCCAGCAGCCCCGGTCCCGGGGAGGGCTACGAGCAGTACTTC

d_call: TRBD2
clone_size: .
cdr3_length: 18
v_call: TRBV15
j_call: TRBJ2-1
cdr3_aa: CATSRGASGRWAYNEQFF
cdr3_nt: TGTGCCACCAGCAGAGGCGCTAGCGGGAGATGGGCCTACAATGAGCAGTTCTTC

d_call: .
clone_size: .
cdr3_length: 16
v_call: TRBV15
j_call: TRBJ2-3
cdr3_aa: CATSRDGGVSTDTQYF
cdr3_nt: TGTGCCACCAGCAGAGACGGCGGGGTGAGCACAGATACGCAGTATTTT

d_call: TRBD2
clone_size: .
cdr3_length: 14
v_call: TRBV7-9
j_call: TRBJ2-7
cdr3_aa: CASSPSGGAGEQYF
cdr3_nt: TGTGCCAGCAGCCCTAGCGGGGGGGCTGGCGAGCAGTACTTC

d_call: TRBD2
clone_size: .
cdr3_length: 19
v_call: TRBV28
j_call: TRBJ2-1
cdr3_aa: CASSDTTRTSGSSYNEQFF
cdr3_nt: TGTGCCAGCAGCGACACAACTCGGACTAGCGGGAGCTCCTACAATGAGCAGTTCTTC

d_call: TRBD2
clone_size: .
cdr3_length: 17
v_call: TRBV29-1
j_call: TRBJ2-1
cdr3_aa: CSVEGAGGEGSYNEQFF
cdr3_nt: TGCAGCGTTGAAGGGGCGGGGGGAGAGGGGTCCTACAATGAGCAGTTCTTC

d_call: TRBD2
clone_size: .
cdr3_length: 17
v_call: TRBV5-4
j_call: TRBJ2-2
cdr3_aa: CASSPGTSGSVGGELFF
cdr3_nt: TGTGCCAGCAGCCCGGGGACTAGCGGGAGTGTGGGCGGGGAGCTGTTTTTT

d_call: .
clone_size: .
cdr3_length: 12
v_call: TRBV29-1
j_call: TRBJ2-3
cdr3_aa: CSVAVAGDTQYF
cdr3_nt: TGCAGCGTGGCGGTTGCCGGGGATACGCAGTATTTT

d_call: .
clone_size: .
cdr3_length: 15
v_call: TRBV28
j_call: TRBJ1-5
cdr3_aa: CASSRDRTAVQPQHF
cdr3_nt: TGTGCCAGCAGCCGAGATAGGACCGCGGTACAGCCCCAGCATTTT

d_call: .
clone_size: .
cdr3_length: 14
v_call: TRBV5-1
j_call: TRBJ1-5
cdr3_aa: CASSLTGSNQPQHF
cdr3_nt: TGCGCCAGCAGCTTGACAGGGTCGAATCAGCCCCAGCATTTT

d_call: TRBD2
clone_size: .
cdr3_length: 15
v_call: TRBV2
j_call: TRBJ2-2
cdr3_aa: CASRRGLAGTGELFF
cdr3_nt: TGTGCCAGCAGGAGGGGACTAGCGGGAACCGGGGAGCTGTTTTTT

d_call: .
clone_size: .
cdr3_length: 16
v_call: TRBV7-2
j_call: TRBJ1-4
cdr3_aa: CASSLVAGQFNEKLFF
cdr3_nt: TGTGCCAGCAGCTTAGTAGCCGGACAGTTTAATGAAAAACTGTTTTTT

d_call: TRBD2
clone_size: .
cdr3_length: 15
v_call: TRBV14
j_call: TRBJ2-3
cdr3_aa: CASSPTSGSTDTQYF
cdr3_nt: TGTGCCAGCAGCCCCACTAGCGGGAGTACAGATACGCAGTATTTT

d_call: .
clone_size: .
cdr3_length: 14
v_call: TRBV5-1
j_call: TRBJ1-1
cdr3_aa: CASSLGQVLTEAFF
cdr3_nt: TGCGCCAGCAGCTTGGGTCAGGTGTTGACTGAAGCTTTCTTT

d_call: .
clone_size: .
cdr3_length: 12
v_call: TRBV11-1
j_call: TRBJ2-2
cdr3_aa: CASSFSTGELFF
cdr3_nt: TGTGCCAGCAGCTTCTCCACCGGGGAGCTGTTTTTT

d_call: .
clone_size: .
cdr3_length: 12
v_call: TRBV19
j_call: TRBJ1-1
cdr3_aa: CASIWQGNEAFF
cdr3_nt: TGTGCCAGTATCTGGCAGGGTAATGAAGCTTTCTTT

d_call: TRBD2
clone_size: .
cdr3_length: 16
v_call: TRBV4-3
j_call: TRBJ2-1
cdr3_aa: CASSRTGTRLYNEQFF
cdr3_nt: TGCGCCAGCAGCCGAACCGGGACTAGACTCTACAATGAGCAGTTCTTC

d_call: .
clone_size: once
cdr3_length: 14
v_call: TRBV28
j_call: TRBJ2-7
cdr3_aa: CASSFETGSNEQYF
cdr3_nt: TGTGCCAGCAGTTTTGAAACAGGGTCTAACGAGCAGTACTTC

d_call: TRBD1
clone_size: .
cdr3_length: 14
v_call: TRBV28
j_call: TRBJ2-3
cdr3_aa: CASAGTGGPDTQYF
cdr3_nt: TGTGCCAGCGCCGGGACAGGGGGCCCAGATACGCAGTATTTT

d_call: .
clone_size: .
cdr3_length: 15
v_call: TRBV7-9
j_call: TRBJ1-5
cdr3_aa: CASSPWGRNSQPQHF
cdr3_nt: TGTGCCAGCAGTCCATGGGGGAGGAATAGTCAGCCCCAGCATTTT

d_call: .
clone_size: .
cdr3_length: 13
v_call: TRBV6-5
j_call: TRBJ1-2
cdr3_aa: CASSYSKNYGYTF
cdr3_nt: TGTGCCAGCAGTTACTCCAAAAACTATGGCTACACCTTC

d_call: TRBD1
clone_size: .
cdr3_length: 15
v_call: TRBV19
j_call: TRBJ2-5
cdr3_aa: CASSMRGPRLETQYF
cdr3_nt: TGTGCCAGTAGTATGAGGGGGCCTCGACTGGAGACCCAGTACTTC

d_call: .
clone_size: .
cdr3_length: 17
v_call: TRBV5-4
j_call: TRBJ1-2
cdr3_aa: CASRLEGGTGRAGGYTF
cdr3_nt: TGTGCCAGCAGACTGGAGGGGGGAACAGGGCGGGCGGGTGGCTACACCTTC

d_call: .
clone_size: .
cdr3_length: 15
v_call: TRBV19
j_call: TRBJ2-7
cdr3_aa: CASRRRSRLSYEQYF
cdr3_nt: TGTGCCAGTAGGCGACGGTCCCGTTTGTCCTACGAGCAGTACTTC

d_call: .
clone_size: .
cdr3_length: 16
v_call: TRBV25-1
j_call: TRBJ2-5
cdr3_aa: CASTPRGGSYQETQYF
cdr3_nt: TGTGCCAGCACCCCAAGAGGGGGAAGCTACCAAGAGACCCAGTACTTC

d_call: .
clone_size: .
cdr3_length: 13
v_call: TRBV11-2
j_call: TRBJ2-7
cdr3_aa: CASSRTLSGEQYF
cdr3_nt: TGTGCCAGCAGCAGAACGTTATCGGGCGAGCAGTACTTC

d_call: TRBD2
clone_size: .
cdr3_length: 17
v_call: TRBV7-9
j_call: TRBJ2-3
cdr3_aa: CASTDVSTSRDTDTQYF
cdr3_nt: TGTGCCAGCACCGACGTGTCGACTAGCCGAGACACAGATACGCAGTATTTT

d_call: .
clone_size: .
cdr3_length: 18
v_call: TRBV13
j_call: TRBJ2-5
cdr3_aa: CASSFAGYEAGIRETQYF
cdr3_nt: TGTGCCAGCAGCTTCGCGGGCTACGAAGCGGGTATCAGGGAGACCCAGTACTTC

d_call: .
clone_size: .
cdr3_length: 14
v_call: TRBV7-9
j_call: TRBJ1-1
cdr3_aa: CASSPQLENTEAFF
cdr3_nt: TGTGCCAGCAGCCCGCAACTCGAGAACACTGAAGCTTTCTTT

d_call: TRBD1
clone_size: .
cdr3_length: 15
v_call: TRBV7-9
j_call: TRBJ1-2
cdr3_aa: CASSPLGQGVNGYTF
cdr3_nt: TGTGCCAGCAGCCCATTGGGACAGGGTGTAAATGGCTACACCTTC

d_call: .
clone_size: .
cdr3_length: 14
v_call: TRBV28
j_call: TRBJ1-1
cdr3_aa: CATKTGTAKTEAFF
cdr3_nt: TGTGCCACCAAAACCGGGACGGCGAAGACTGAAGCTTTCTTT

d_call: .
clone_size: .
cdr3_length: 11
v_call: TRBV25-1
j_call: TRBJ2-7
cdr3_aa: CASSGGYEQYF
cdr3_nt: TGTGCCAGCAGTGGGGGCTACGAGCAGTACTTC

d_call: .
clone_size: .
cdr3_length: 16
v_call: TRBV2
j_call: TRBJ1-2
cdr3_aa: CASAETAIGYIYGYTF
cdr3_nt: TGTGCCAGCGCGGAGACAGCGATCGGCTATATCTATGGCTACACCTTC